This entry lists 20 T cell receptor beta chains sequenced from one sample in a study of PD-1 blockade in classical Hodgkin lymphoma. Relapse after autologous stem cell transplantation occurred in every patient, and brentuximab vedotin exposure varied. Sequenced by immunoSEQ multiplex PCR; TCRdb stores in-frame clones only, minus some. The sample includes approximately 26,000 clones, about three quarters of them seen just once. This material consisted of peripheral blood mononuclear cells (PBMCs), taken before the second cycle of nivolumab. Receptors originate from a human donor with classical Hodgkin lymphoma.

The chain joins TRBV9 to TRBJ2-7; D is unresolved. Looked up from germline, CDR1 is SGDLS and CDR2 is YYNGEE. This CDR3 is built from 16 residues. With 3 bases removed from V and 0 bases from J, the gap between germline ends came to 16 bases. The DNA of the CDR3 is TGTGCCAGCAGCGAACCTGGACCGTGGAGCTCCTACGAGCAGTACTTC. Its protein is CASSEPGPWSSYEQYF.

The chain links TRBV6-5 to TRBJ2-2, with D unclear. Germline V gives CDR1 MNHEY, CDR2 SVGAGI. The CDR3 totals 15 residues. The ends were cut back, 6 bases at V and 0 bases at J, with 11 bases in the middle. CDR3 residues: CASRTFPSNTGELFF. CDR3 DNA sequence: TGTGCCAGCAGGACTTTTCCTTCGAACACCGGGGAGCTGTTTTTT.

This chain uses TRBV14 with TRBJ1-2; 7 nucleotides align to TRBD1. V lost 4 bases, J lost 5 bases, and 10 bases stayed unmatched. This CDR3 contains 15 residues. Germline V gene sequence: CDR1 SGHDN, CDR2 FVKESK. CDR3 sequence: CASSLPGQRSYGYTF. Here the CDR3 DNA reads TGTGCCAGCAGCCTTCCGGGACAGAGATCATATGGCTACACCTTC.

The rearrangement links TRBV7-9 to TRBJ2-1; 15 bases match TRBD2. Germline V gene data show CDR1 as SEHNR and CDR2 as FQNEAQ (reference sequence). Germline trimming cut 4 bases from V and 9 bases from J; bases unmatched to any gene: 7. This CDR3 has 16 amino acids. The CDR3 DNA follows: TGTGCCAGCAGCTACGGGACTAGCGGGAGGTTGGCTGAGCAGTTCTTC. The encoded protein is CASSYGTSGRLAEQFF.

This sequence joins TRBV6-6 and TRBJ2-1; D remains unclear. The germline V gene encodes CDR1 MNHNY and CDR2 SVGAGI (reference sequence). The V end was cut by 0 bases, the J end by 3 bases, with 9 bases between. The CDR3 contains 15 residues. The CDR3 spells CASSYSRSGYNEQFF. CDR3 nucleotide sequence: TGTGCCAGCAGTTACTCGAGGTCGGGCTACAATGAGCAGTTCTTC.

In its sample, this clone was seen once. This rearrangement joins TRBV4-3 to TRBJ2-1, with TRBD2 as a possible D gene (5 bases). V was clipped by 0 bases and J by 4 bases, with 28 bases between them. The CDR3 loop spans 21 amino acids. Germline V lookup: CDR1 LGHNA, CDR2 YSLEER. In nucleotides, the CDR3 is TGCGCCAGCAGCCAAGAATACCTAGCATCCTTAATAGCCTTAAAATACAATGAGCAGTTCTTC. Translated: CASSQEYLASLIALKYNEQFF.

The chain combines TRBV5-6 with TRBJ1-6, with a tentative D call TRBD1 (5 bases). V dropped 1 base and J dropped 10 bases, with 12 bases sitting between them. Looked up from germline, CDR1 is SGHDT and CDR2 is YYEEEE. The CDR3 covers 14 residues. As DNA, the CDR3 is TGTGCCAGCAGCTTGATAGGGGAGGGATCACCCCTCCACTTT. This codes for CASSLIGEGSPLHF.

The table lists this clone with a count of one. J is TRBJ2-3 and V is TRBV27; tentative D call: TRBD2 (5 bases). In germline, CDR1 is MNHEY, CDR2 SMNVEV (reference sequence). CDR3 length: 16 amino acids. Trimming shortened V by 0 bases and J by 1 base, and 11 bases separated the two germline ends. The CDR3 nucleotides read TGTGCCAGCAGTTTATCCGGGGATGGGGGCACAGATACGCAGTATTTT. This sequence encodes CASSLSGDGGTDTQYF.

The chain employs TRBV28 and TRBJ2-1; 7 nucleotides agree with TRBD2. V lost 5 bases to trimming and J lost 8 bases; unmatched junction nucleotides: 3. CDR3 size: 12 residues. Germline-derived CDR1 and CDR2 are MDHEN and SYDVKM. The CDR3 DNA reads TGTGCCAGCAGTCCGGGAGGCGATGAGCAGTTCTTC. This codes for CASSPGGDEQFF.

V gene TRBV4-3 combines with J gene TRBJ1-1; perhaps TRBD1 as D (6 bases). Between the trimmed V and J ends, which lost 4 bases and 1 base, there was a span of 10 bases. The CDR3 runs to 14 residues. Germline lookup yields CDR1 LGHNA and CDR2 YSLEER. The CDR3 loop reads CASSLGHTNTEAFF. In DNA, the CDR3 is TGCGCCAGCAGCCTGGGACATACGAACACTGAAGCTTTCTTT.

This chain links TRBV28 with TRBJ2-7; tentative D call: TRBD2 (5 bases). This CDR3 spans 17 amino acids. The V gene's germline CDR1 is MDHEN and CDR2 SYDVKM. V lost 5 bases and J 4 bases, leaving 24 bases between the germline ends. For the CDR3, the DNA is TGTGCCAGCAGTACTCTCTCTCTTTCTGAGGGCAGGTACGAGCAGTACTTC. Translation gives CASSTLSLSEGRYEQYF.

The J gene is TRBJ1-2, the V gene TRBV7-6; D is ambiguous. Germline lookup yields CDR1 SGHVS and CDR2 FNYEAQ. V was shortened by 5 bases and J by 2 bases, with 15 bases between the two germline ends. The CDR3 is 15 amino acids. CDR3 sequence: CASSPSQGSNYGYTF. The CDR3 bases are TGTGCCAGCAGCCCATCCCAAGGCTCGAACTATGGCTACACCTTC. Filled out from reference TRBV7-6 and TRBJ1-2, the complete variable domain reads GAGVSQSPRYKVTKRGQDVALRCDPISGHVSLYWYRQALGQGPEFLTYFNYEAQQDKSGLPNDRFSAERPEGSISTLTIQRTEQRDSAMYRCASSPSQGSNYGYTFGSGTRLTVV.

The rearrangement joins TRBV7-6 to TRBJ1-6; D might be TRBD1 (5 bases). Germline CDR1 SGHVS, CDR2 FNYEAQ. CDR3 length equals 18 residues. Trimming stripped 4 bases from V and 0 bases from J, with 16 bases between. The CDR3 sequence is CASSSGQGRGSYNSPLHF. The CDR3 nucleotides read TGTGCCAGCAGCTCCGGGCAGGGAAGGGGCTCCTATAATTCACCCCTCCACTTT.

The V call is TRBV4-3, the J call TRBJ2-5; D is possibly TRBD2 (5 bases). Germline CDR1 reads LGHNA; CDR2 reads YSLEER. The CDR3 extends over 13 amino acids. The V and J ends lost 4 bases and 4 bases respectively, with 10 bases between them. This chain's CDR3 is CASSPRGAETQYF. The DNA for the CDR3 is TGCGCCAGCAGCCCTCGGGGTGCAGAGACCCAGTACTTC.

This rearrangement joins TRBV10-3 to TRBJ2-1; D remains unclear. The germline V and J ends were trimmed by 3 bases and 9 bases, with 6 bases remaining between them. This CDR3 comprises 11 residues. Germline V gene data show CDR1 as ENHRY and CDR2 as SYGVKD. In nucleotides, the CDR3 is TGTGCCATCAGTGAACCAGGTGAGCAGTTCTTC. This sequence encodes CAISEPGEQFF.

As DNA, the CDR3 is TGCACCAGCAGCCGGGCGTGTTGTGCACAAAGTCGGGCCAACGTCCCGACTTTC. Protein sequence: CTSSRACCAQSRANVPTF. V and J are TRBV1 and TRBJ2-6. TRBV1 is a pseudogene locus. This CDR3 comprises 18 residues.

There are a few counts of this clone. The rearrangement uses TRBV9 and TRBJ1-1; weak D call: TRBD1 (5 bases). Trimming removed 0 bases from V and 1 base from J, with 7 bases in between. Germline CDR1 reads SGDLS; CDR2 reads YYNGEE. This CDR3 comprises 14 residues. The CDR3 loop reads CASSVDQGNTEAFF. In DNA form, the CDR3 reads TGTGCCAGCAGCGTAGATCAGGGGAACACTGAAGCTTTCTTT.

The chain carries TRBV29-1 and TRBJ2-3; D is uncertain. V gave up 6 bases and J gave up 5 bases, with 18 bases separating them. This CDR3 comprises 14 residues. Germline V gene data show CDR1 as SQVTM and CDR2 as ANQGSEA. The CDR3 here is CSVGLRSHGDTQYF. CDR3 in DNA: TGCAGCGTGGGCTTGCGATCGCACGGAGATACGCAGTATTTT.

The CDR3 loop reads CASSKALFGVFGTSGTSDF. CDR3 in DNA: TGTGCCAGCAGCAAAGCGCTATTTGGGGTATTCGGGACTAGCGGGACGTCGGACTTC. The chain links TRBV21-1 to TRBJ2-7; the table's D call, TRBD2, has no DNA check behind it. TRBV21-1 is flagged as a pseudogene. The length of the CDR3 is 19 residues.

This chain joins TRBV7-8 and TRBJ2-7; D remains unclear. Germline assignment: CDR1 SGHVS and CDR2 FQNEAQ. V lost 1 base and J lost 7, with 14 bases in between. This CDR3 is built from 14 residues. This CDR3 reads CASSLVVGLREQYF. CDR3 in DNA: TGTGCCAGCAGCTTAGTAGTGGGTCTGAGGGAGCAGTACTTC. The full variable domain, its missing parts supplied by reference TRBV7-8 and TRBJ2-7, is GAGVSQSPRYKVAKRGQDVALRCDPISGHVSLFWYQQALGQGPEFLTYFQNEAQLDKSGLPSDRFFAERPEGSVSTLKIQRTQQEDSAVYLCASSLVVGLREQYFGPGTRLTVT.